The rows below give T cell receptor beta chains drawn from one sample of a study of cytotoxic CD8 clonotypes in ibrutinib-treated CLL. Produced via immunoSEQ multiplex PCR; TCRdb's table is partial and in-frame only. This sample has about 330,000 clones, with roughly 70% found just once. The sample in question was PBMCs, obtained after 36 months of ibrutinib treatment. The origin of the receptors is a human donor with chronic lymphocytic leukemia. CDR3s include the opening cysteine and the closing phenylalanine or tryptophan. Each record gives: clone size, V gene, J gene, D gene, CDR3 protein, CDR3 DNA. A D gene is named only where the DNA matches it firmly. The size field is filled for only some rows; it gives once, few, many or a size class.

NA	TRBV9	TRBJ2-6	TRBD1	CASSVAGTGDSGANVLTF	TGTGCCAGCAGCGTCGCCGGGACAGGGGACTCTGGGGCCAACGTCCTGACTTTC
NA	TRBV5-6	TRBJ1-2	TRBD1	CASSPRDSVYGYTF	TGTGCCAGCAGCCCACGGGACAGCGTCTATGGCTACACCTTC
NA	TRBV19	TRBJ2-1	NA	CASSIGKGFSYNEQFF	TGTGCCAGTAGTATAGGAAAGGGGTTCTCCTACAATGAGCAGTTCTTC
NA	TRBV6-1	TRBJ2-3	NA	CATLRGIYSTDTQYF	TGTGCCACCTTAAGGGGGATTTATAGCACAGATACGCAGTATTTT
once	TRBV7-9	TRBJ1-4	TRBD1	CASSDRGPDEKLFF	TGTGCCAGCAGCGACAGGGGGCCCGATGAAAAACTGTTTTTT
NA	TRBV6-5	TRBJ2-5	TRBD1	CASRIGTGVETQYF	TGTGCCAGCAGAATCGGGACAGGGGTGGAGACCCAGTACTTC
NA	TRBV11-2	TRBJ2-1	TRBD2	CASSLVAGTKEQFF	TGTGCCAGCAGCTTAGTCGCTGGGACTAAGGAGCAGTTCTTC
NA	TRBV5-6	TRBJ1-1	NA	CASGSRLNTEAFF	TGTGCCAGCGGGAGCAGGCTGAACACTGAAGCTTTCTTT
NA	TRBV6-6	TRBJ2-7	TRBD1	CASSYPKDRETYEQYF	TGTGCCAGCAGTTACCCCAAGGACAGGGAGACCTACGAGCAGTACTTC
NA	TRBV29-1	TRBJ2-2	NA	CSVEDRGTHNTGELFF	TGCAGCGTTGAAGATCGGGGGACACACAACACCGGGGAGCTGTTTTTT
NA	TRBV7-9	TRBJ1-3	NA	CASSPKGGNTIYF	TGTGCCAGCAGCCCCAAGGGTGGAAACACCATATATTTT
NA	TRBV10-2	TRBJ1-3	NA	CASRTGNTIYF	TGCGCCAGCAGGACTGGAAACACCATATATTTT
NA	TRBV6-6	TRBJ2-7	TRBD2	CASSYLGGGAYEQYF	TGTGCCAGCAGTTACTTGGGGGGGGGAGCCTACGAGCAGTACTTC
NA	TRBV9	TRBJ1-4	NA	CASSPNRRVEKLFF	TGTGCCAGCAGCCCCAACAGAAGGGTCGAAAAACTGTTTTTT
NA	TRBV5-1	TRBJ1-2	NA	CASSLEGLYGYTF	TGCGCCAGCAGCTTGGAAGGGCTCTATGGCTACACCTTC
NA	TRBV6-6	TRBJ2-3	NA	CASRPATRTEVDTQYF	TGTGCCAGCAGACCGGCGACCCGTACCGAGGTAGATACGCAGTATTTT
NA	TRBV9	TRBJ2-5	NA	CASSRLVRETQYF	TGTGCCAGCAGCAGACTAGTACGGGAGACCCAGTACTTC
NA	TRBV5-6	TRBJ1-5	TRBD1	CASSFGTGHNQPQHF	TGTGCCAGCAGCTTCGGGACAGGACATAATCAGCCCCAGCATTTT